This TCR beta chain emerged from a study of cytomegalovirus exposure and HLA in healthy donors. Looking at the study overall: From HLA-typed donors, an early data release held roughly 89 million unique TCRs. The study's findings and limits: Later analysis indicated greater clonal expansion among HLA-associated TCR beta chains than among equally common other chains. A prior analysis recorded that most TCR beta V segments were productive about 87% or about 30% of the time. V- and J-gene trimming in TCR beta was tied to a missense DCLRE1C variant by an analysis performed later.

Points on this clone: Its antigen is as yet unknown.

The PCR contained 60 Vbeta and 13 Jbeta primers. Data came from immunoSEQ multiplex PCR; TCRdb stores just in-frame clones and leaves some out. The sample has about 76,000 clones, around 84% seen once. The sequence came from a woman aged 40 to 50 in good health and CMV-seropositive. The material sequenced was PBMCs.

The CDR3 is CASSRQNQETQYF. The CDR3, as DNA: TGTGCCAGCAGCCGACAGAACCAAGAGACCCAGTACTTC. The chain employs TRBV14 and TRBJ2-5, with D possibly being TRBD1 (5 bases). Per germline, CDR1 SGHDN and CDR2 FVKESK. The length of the CDR3 is 13 residues. The V end was cut by 4 bases, the J end by 0 bases, with 6 bases between.